The 21 T cell receptor beta chains in this list originate from one sample, sequenced in a study of T cell responses to AZD1222 COVID-19 vaccine. Only in-frame clones appear in the TCRdb table, and some are missing; sequencing was by immunoSEQ multiplex PCR. The table records tens of thousands of clones, 88% of them present only once. Sequencing was performed on peripheral blood, taken 28 days after the second AZD1222 dose. These receptors originate from an adult who received the AZD1222 COVID-19 vaccine.

The chain is built from TRBV24-1 and TRBJ2-1; 10 nucleotides agree with TRBD1. The germline gives CDR1 KGHDR, CDR2 SFDVKD. The CDR3 covers 14 residues. The junction had 2 bases not matched to a gene; V was cut back by 5 bases and J by 5 bases. The CDR3 loop reads CATSVGQGDNEQFF. CDR3 DNA: TGTGCCACCAGTGTCGGACAGGGGGACAATGAGCAGTTCTTC.

V is TRBV5-4 and J is TRBJ2-7, with 11 nucleotides matching TRBD2. The length of the CDR3 is 15 residues. The J segment lost 7 bases and the V segment lost 0 bases, leaving 6 bases of the junction unmatched. Germline CDR1 SGHNT, CDR2 YYREEE (reference sequence). CDR3 sequence reads: CASSLALAGGGEQYF. The CDR3 coding sequence is TGTGCCAGCAGCTTGGCTCTAGCGGGGGGAGGAGAGCAGTACTTC.

The J gene is TRBJ2-1, the V gene TRBV2; D may match TRBD1 or TRBD2 (5 bases each). Germline CDR1 and CDR2: SNHLY and FYNNEI. Trimming stripped 7 bases from V and 10 bases from J, with 11 bases between. CDR3 length: 11 amino acids. The CDR3 nucleotides are TGTGCCAGCAAGAGAGGGGAGGAGCAGTTCTTC. Translated, it gives CASKRGEEQFF. Full variable domain (outside the CDR3, taken from reference TRBV2 and TRBJ2-1): EPEVTQTPSHQVTQMGQEVILRCVPISNHLYFYWYRQILGQKVEFLVSFYNNEISEKSEIFDDQFSVERPDGSNFTLKIRSTKLEDSAMYFCASKRGEEQFFGPGTRLTVL.

The rearrangement joins TRBV2 to TRBJ2-5; 8 bases line up with TRBD1. The CDR3 runs to 14 residues. Trimming took 7 bases from V and 4 from J; bases not matched to a gene: 8. Germline V gene lookup returns CDR1 SNHLY and CDR2 FYNNEI. CDR3 coding DNA: TGTGCCAGCACTGCGACAGGGGTAGTAGAGACCCAGTACTTC. Translation gives CASTATGVVETQYF.

The chain carries TRBV5-8 and TRBJ1-6, with 7 bases matching TRBD1. CDR1 and CDR2 (germline): SGHTS, YDEGEE. The trim removed 1 base at V and 6 bases at J, leaving 7 bases unmatched. The CDR3 runs to 16 residues. CDR3 amino acids: CASSLIMGQINSPLHF. The CDR3 DNA follows: TGTGCCAGCAGCTTGATCATGGGACAGATTAATTCACCCCTCCACTTT.

V and J are TRBV18 and TRBJ1-5, with 11 bases that match TRBD1. The V gene's germline CDR1 is KGHSH and CDR2 LQKENI. V was pared by 2 bases and J by 1 base, with 7 bases of the junction left unmatched. The CDR3 loop spans 18 amino acids. CDR3 nucleotides: TGTGCCAGCTCACCAAGGGGGGACAGGGGGTTCAGCAATCAGCCCCAGCATTTT. This gives the protein CASSPRGDRGFSNQPQHF.

The chain links TRBV6-6 to TRBJ1-2, with unresolved D. From germline, CDR1 is MNHNY and CDR2 SVGAGI (reference sequence). CDR3 size: 16 residues. V was pared by 7 bases and J by 1 base, with 19 bases between. CDR3 bases: TGTGCCAGCATTTCGGGAGAGGAGGTCCTTAACTATGGCTACACCTTC. Translating gives CASISGEEVLNYGYTF.

This rearrangement joins TRBV7-9 to TRBJ2-2; 9 bases match TRBD2. J lost 2 bases, V lost 7 bases, and 8 bases had no gene match. The germline gives CDR1 SEHNR, CDR2 FQNEAQ (reference sequence). This CDR3 contains 16 residues. The CDR3 spells CASTPQAGGNTGELFF. CDR3 in DNA: TGTGCCAGCACCCCGCAAGCGGGAGGAAACACCGGGGAGCTGTTTTTT.

There are a few counts of this clone. The chain is built from TRBV6-6 and TRBJ2-2, with D maybe TRBD2 (7 bases). Trimming shortened V by 5 bases and J by 4 bases, and 14 bases separated the two germline ends. CDR1 MNHNY and CDR2 SVGAGI come from the germline V gene (reference sequence). This CDR3 contains 15 residues. The CDR3 loop reads CASSRGADGTGELFF. CDR3 coding DNA: TGTGCCAGCAGTCGGGGGGCCGACGGCACCGGGGAGCTGTTTTTT.

The chain joins TRBV27 to TRBJ2-5, with D tentatively TRBD1 (5 bases). V lost 5 bases, J lost 5 bases, and 15 bases lay in between. The CDR3 consists of 14 residues. CDR1 and CDR2 from the germline V gene are MNHEY and SMNVEV (reference sequence). CDR3 sequence reads: CASSLLGRVETQYF. The DNA for the CDR3 is TGTGCCAGCAGTCTCCTAGGCAGGGTTGAGACCCAGTACTTC.

This rearrangement joins TRBV7-3 to TRBJ2-3; 11 nucleotides agree with TRBD2. V shed 6 bases and J 2 bases; nucleotides not matched to a gene: 7. The length of the CDR3 is 16 residues. The germline V gene encodes CDR1 SGHTA and CDR2 FQGTGA. The CDR3 region is CASSLLLAGDTDTQYF. CDR3 DNA: TGTGCCAGCAGTCTCCTACTAGCGGGGGACACAGATACGCAGTATTTT. Complete variable domain (other parts from reference TRBV7-3 and TRBJ2-3): GAGVSQTPSNKVTEKGKYVELRCDPISGHTALYWYRQSLGQGPEFLIYFQGTGAADDSGLPNDRFFAVRPEGSVSTLKIQRTERGDSAVYLCASSLLLAGDTDTQYFGPGTRLTVL.

The chain carries TRBV29-1 and TRBJ1-2, with 8 bases fitting TRBD1. After removal of 6 bases from V and 2 bases from J, the junction contained 2 bases not matched to a gene. CDR1 is SQVTM and CDR2 is ANQGSEA in the germline V gene. The length of the CDR3 is 12 residues. Written as DNA, the CDR3 is TGCAGCGTCGGACAGGGAAACTATGGCTACACCTTC. This gives the protein CSVGQGNYGYTF.

The chain combines TRBV7-3 with TRBJ2-2; unclear D gene. There are 14 residues in the CDR3. CDR1 is SGHTA, CDR2 FQGTGA, per germline. The V gene lost 6 bases and the J gene lost 4 bases, with 12 bases spanning the gap. In nucleotides, the CDR3 is TGTGCCAGCAGACCATCGTCGGGCACCGGGGAGCTGTTTTTT. Translation gives CASRPSSGTGELFF.

The chain employs TRBV5-3 and TRBJ1-5; the D is unclear. TRBV5-3 is an ORF, and what it does is uncertain. V was pared by 0 bases and J by 11 bases, with 6 bases between. CDR3 size: 11 residues. CDR3 loop: CARSLVYAQHF. In DNA form, the CDR3 reads TGTGCCAGAAGCTTGGTTTACGCCCAGCATTTT.

This clone was detected once. The chain has TRBV6-5 and TRBJ2-7, with D possibly being TRBD2 (6 bases). The ends were cut back, 6 bases at V and 5 bases at J, with 8 bases in the middle. The germline CDR1 and CDR2 sequences are MNHEY and SVGAGI. The CDR3 length is 11 residues. The CDR3 nucleotides read TGTGCCAGCAGATGGGGGGACGAGCAGTACTTC. It specifies CASRWGDEQYF.

This clone has just one count. V and J are TRBV5-1 and TRBJ2-1; 10 nucleotides align to TRBD2. V was pared by 0 bases and J by 10 bases, with 10 bases of the junction left unmatched. The germline V gene has CDR1 SGHRS and CDR2 YFSETQ. This CDR3 has 16 residues. In nucleotides, the CDR3 is TGCGCCAGCAGCTTGGATCCAGCGGGGGGGCCTAGGGAGCAGTTCTTC. It codes for CASSLDPAGGPREQFF.

This chain uses TRBV2 with TRBJ2-1; the match to TRBD2 covers 10 bases. The length of the CDR3 is 13 residues. V was pared by 6 bases and J by 9 bases, with 5 bases of the junction left unmatched. Germline V gives CDR1 SNHLY, CDR2 FYNNEI. The CDR3 region has the DNA TGTGCCAGCAGAGAGGGACTAGCGCGTGAGCAGTTCTTC. Amino acid sequence: CASREGLAREQFF.

CDR3 sequence reads: CASSSGTLSNQPQHF. The CDR3 region has the DNA TGTGCCAGCAGCTCCGGGACCCTTAGCAATCAGCCCCAGCATTTT. This chain connects TRBV7-9 to TRBJ1-5; perhaps TRBD1 as D (5 bases). V was shortened by 4 bases and J by 0 bases, with 10 bases between the two germline ends. This CDR3 comprises 15 residues. CDR1 SEHNR and CDR2 FQNEAQ come from the germline V gene (reference sequence).

The rearrangement links TRBV27 to TRBJ1-2; possible D gene TRBD1, 5 bases. This CDR3 has 14 amino acids. V was clipped by 2 bases and J by 8 bases, with 15 bases between them. CDR1 is MNHEY and CDR2 is SMNVEV in the germline V gene (reference sequence). The CDR3 loop is CASSLGTALGGYTF. CDR3 nucleotides: TGTGCCAGCAGTTTAGGGACGGCTTTGGGAGGCTACACCTTC.

The chain couples TRBV6-1 to TRBJ2-3; 9 bases line up with TRBD1. Per the germline V gene, CDR1 is MNHNS and CDR2 is SASEGT. With V trimmed by 4 bases and J by 1 base, 12 bases remained unmatched. The CDR3 has 18 amino acids. CDR3 in DNA: TGTGCCAGCAGTGGGTCCTCGGACAGGGGAACCCGCACAGATACGCAGTATTTT. Protein sequence: CASSGSSDRGTRTDTQYF.

The gene calls are TRBV5-1 and TRBJ1-2; D is possibly TRBD1 (6 bases). Trimming removed 4 bases from V and 8 bases from J, with 15 bases in between. CDR1 and CDR2 (germline): SGHRS, YFSETQ. CDR3 length: 13 amino acids. As DNA, the CDR3 is TGCGCCAGCAGCCCGATCACACAGGGCGGCTACACCTTC. This gives the protein CASSPITQGGYTF.